These 18 T cell receptor beta chains came from one sample sequenced in a study of spatial heterogeneity in lung cancer (dated by TCRdb to between 2018 and 2021). Paper-wide results and their limitations: The tumor nonsynonymous mutation count correlated with the number of expanded intratumoral alpha and beta TCRs.

The antigens of these receptors remain unknown. Libraries were constructed by 5' RACE. Sequencing was carried out with a NextSeq 500. TCRdb trimmed the raw reads at Q25, called clones with MiXCR and kept productive beta chains. Rows merge per CDR3 protein into single entries with the most common DNA and genes. The sample table lists thousands of distinct CDR3 sequences, about 7% of them with a count of one. The ten largest account for 15% to 20% of the sample. In the paper's terms, the time point label means: sample taken at primary tumor resection. The specimen comprised lung tumor tissue, sampled at surgery. The receptors derive from a female donor with early-stage non-small cell lung cancer.

Note on this clonotype: One end of the junction fails to match germline, which may point to a read error. The size of this beta chain means little, since it is a stray read in a library made for alpha chains. The rearrangement links TRBV27 to TRBJ2-7; D is undetermined. CDR1 MNHEY and CDR2 SMNVEV come from the germline V gene (reference sequence). This CDR3 is built from 13 residues. The CDR3, as DNA: TGTGCCAGCAGTACATCCCTGTCCTCCGAGCAGTACTTC. This gives the protein CASSTSLSSEQYF.

This clonotype counts as medium-sized. As an off-target read in a library built for alpha chains, this beta chain has a frequency of little significance. The genes are TRBV9 and TRBJ2-1; 8 nucleotides align to TRBD1. Germline V gene data show CDR1 as SGDLS and CDR2 as YYNGEE. V shed 3 bases and J 6 bases; nucleotides not matched to a gene: 14. This CDR3 contains 17 residues. CDR3 loop: CASSAPTGAQVSNEQFF. CDR3 DNA sequence: TGTGCCAGCAGCGCCCCGACAGGGGCTCAGGTTAGCAATGAGCAGTTCTTC.

In its sample, this clonotype was seen many times. This beta chain represents an off-target read in a library built for alpha chains; its size is of limited meaning. The genes are TRBV5-1 and TRBJ2-7; the D gene is possibly TRBD2 (5 bases). V was cut by 5 bases and J by 0 bases, with 15 bases left in between. This CDR3 is built from 15 residues. The germline CDR1 and CDR2 sequences are SGHRS and YFSETQ. This CDR3 is CASSKSGGTSYEQYF. Here the CDR3 DNA reads TGCGCCAGCAGTAAGTCTGGAGGAACCTCCTACGAGCAGTACTTC. Together with reference TRBV5-1 and TRBJ2-7, the CDR3 gives the full variable domain: KAGVTQTPRYLIKTRGQQVTLSCSPISGHRSVSWYQQTPGQGLQFLFEYFSETQRNKGNFPGRFSGRQFSNSRSEMNVSTLELGDSALYLCASSKSGGTSYEQYFGPGTRLTVT.

The sample holds many counts of this clonotype. Since it is a stray read in a library aimed at alpha chains, this beta chain has a size that is not meaningful. The gene calls are TRBV15 and TRBJ2-3; 9 bases fit TRBD2. V was pared by 4 bases and J by 2 bases, with 4 bases of the junction left unmatched. The CDR3 runs to 15 residues. Germline lookup yields CDR1 LNHNV and CDR2 YYDKDF (reference sequence). The chain's CDR3 is CATSTSGLATDTQYF. The CDR3 nucleotides are TGTGCCACCAGCACCTCGGGACTAGCCACAGATACGCAGTATTTT. The entire variable domain, with the rest obtained from reference TRBV15 and TRBJ2-3, is as follows: DAMVIQNPRYQVTQFGKPVTLSCSQTLNHNVMYWYQQKSSQAPKLLFHYYDKDFNNEADTPDNFQSRRPNTSFCFLDIRSPGLGDTAMYLCATSTSGLATDTQYFGPGTRLTVL.

On this clonotype itself: This beta chain lies outside the target of a library built for alpha chains; its clone size means little. This chain links TRBV12-3 or TRBV12-4 with TRBJ2-2; no clear D. CDR3 length: 13 amino acids. Between the trimmed V and J ends, which lost 8 bases and 2 bases, there was a span of 9 bases. CDR3 DNA sequence: TGTGCCAGCTTTGCCCGAAACACCGGGGAGCTGTTTTTT. This codes for CASFARNTGELFF.

For this clonotype: Being off target in a library aimed at alpha chains, this beta chain has a size of little meaning. This chain's CDR3 is CASSFTTGENYNEQFF. The CDR3 coding sequence is TGTGCCAGCAGTTTCACAACGGGGGAAAACTACAATGAGCAGTTCTTC. J is TRBJ2-1 and V is TRBV12-3 or TRBV12-4, with D perhaps matching TRBD2 (6 bases). CDR3 length equals 16 residues. Trimming removed 3 bases at V and 3 bases at J, with 15 bases between.

This clonotype is labeled as medium-sized. A library made for alpha chains picked up this beta chain off target, so its size means little. V and J are TRBV9 and TRBJ2-1; D perhaps matches TRBD2 (5 bases). The germline CDR1 and CDR2 sequences are SGDLS and YYNGEE. Trimming removed 7 bases at V and 1 base at J, with 18 bases between. The CDR3 consists of 16 residues. The CDR3 loop reads CASSPRADWSYNEQFF. CDR3 nucleotides: TGTGCCAGCTCCCCCCGAGCGGACTGGTCCTACAATGAGCAGTTCTTC.

This clonotype was seen repeatedly, ten times or more. Since the library was made to target alpha chains, this beta chain is a stray read and its abundance is not meaningful. The chain recombines TRBV9 with TRBJ2-1, with D perhaps TRBD2 (6 bases). Germline lookup yields CDR1 SGDLS and CDR2 YYNGEE. Between the trimmed V and J ends, which lost 0 bases and 10 bases, there was a span of 29 bases. The CDR3 runs to 19 residues. The CDR3 nucleotides are TGTGCCAGCAGCGTAGCCCCGGAGGCCGCAATAACGGGAGAAGGGGAGCAGTTCTTC. Encoded protein: CASSVAPEAAITGEGEQFF.

This clonotype was seen ten or more times. This beta chain is a stray sequence in a library constructed for alpha chains; its clone size is not meaningful. The chain has TRBV5-1 and TRBJ2-7; D could derive from TRBD1 or TRBD2 (6 bases each). The ends were cut back, 3 bases at V and 3 bases at J, with 10 bases in the middle. The CDR3 is made up of 13 amino acids. Germline loops: CDR1 SGHRS, CDR2 YFSETQ. CDR3 amino acids: CASSYRGRYEQYF. For the CDR3, the DNA is TGCGCCAGCAGCTACCGGGGGCGCTACGAGCAGTACTTC.

This clonotype is deemed medium-sized. This beta chain was picked up by a library intended for alpha chains and is off target, so its count carries little meaning. The chain links TRBV5-1 to TRBJ1-1; D ambiguous. With 7 bases removed from V and 1 base from J, the gap between germline ends came to 11 bases. Germline-derived CDR1 and CDR2 are SGHRS and YFSETQ. The CDR3 consists of 13 residues. CDR3 in DNA: TGCGCCAGCGGGCGTGAGGGGAACACTGAAGCTTTCTTT. Amino acids: CASGREGNTEAFF.

This clonotype showed up many times. This beta chain is a stray read from a library made for alpha chains; its abundance is not meaningful. The genes are TRBV27 and TRBJ1-2, with TRBD1 matching 9 bases. Germline V gene sequence: CDR1 MNHEY, CDR2 SMNVEV (reference sequence). CDR3 length equals 17 residues. V lost 5 bases, J lost 2 bases, and 12 bases stayed unmatched. DNA of the CDR3: TGTGCCAGCAGTCCCCTGGGGCGGGACAGGGAAAACTATGGCTACACCTTC. Residues: CASSPLGRDRENYGYTF.

Sample share makes this clonotype medium-sized (0.01 to 0.1%). Because this beta chain is a stray read in a library intended to capture alpha chains, its abundance should not be given much weight. This chain uses TRBV16 with TRBJ1-2; TRBD1 aligns across 9 bases. This CDR3 has 18 residues. Germline CDR1 KGHSY, CDR2 FQNENV. V lost 4 bases and J lost 2; bases outside the gene matches: 14. The CDR3 DNA sequence: TGTGCCAGCAGCCCATATGTGAGGGGGACAGGGACGAACTATGGCTACACCTTC. Protein sequence: CASSPYVRGTGTNYGYTF.

This clonotype ranks as medium-sized. Because this beta chain is a stray read in a library intended to capture alpha chains, its abundance should not be given much weight. The chain is built from TRBV6-6 and TRBJ2-7, with D hard to call. The CDR3 is 14 amino acids. Germline V gene lookup returns CDR1 MNHNY and CDR2 SVGAGI (reference sequence). The V gene lost 3 bases and the J gene lost 0 bases, with 9 bases spanning the gap. The CDR3 DNA is TGTGCCAGCAGTTATGGATTAGGCTCCTACGAGCAGTACTTC. It specifies CASSYGLGSYEQYF.

Sample share makes this clonotype medium-sized. In a library made to pick up alpha chains, this beta chain is a stray read with a size that means little. The chain links TRBV10-3 to TRBJ2-7; D may correspond to TRBD1 or TRBD2 (5 bases each). V lost 4 bases, J lost 4 bases, and 11 bases lay in between. Germline loops: CDR1 ENHRY, CDR2 SYGVKD. This CDR3 region has 13 residues. The CDR3 protein is CAISGGRGYEQYF. The CDR3 DNA follows: TGTGCCATCAGTGGGGGGAGAGGTTACGAGCAGTACTTC.

This clonotype came up many times. Since it is a stray read in a library aimed at alpha chains, this beta chain has a size that is not meaningful. This chain links TRBV5-1 with TRBJ2-6; 9 nucleotides line up with TRBD1. CDR3 length: 18 residues. Germline CDR1 SGHRS, CDR2 YFSETQ. V gave up 4 bases and J gave up 4 bases; unmatched junction bases: 12. CDR3 in amino acids: CASSRTGQGGSGANVLTF. The CDR3 DNA sequence: TGCGCCAGCAGCCGGACGGGACAGGGAGGATCCGGGGCCAACGTCCTGACTTTC.

This clonotype was recorded many times. The library was prepared for alpha chains; this beta chain is a stray read, so its frequency means little. CDR3 loop: CASSQTGVKLAKNIQYF. In nucleotides, the CDR3 is TGTGCCAGCAGTCAAACAGGGGTTAAATTAGCCAAAAACATTCAGTACTTC. The V call is TRBV28, the J call TRBJ2-4, with 7 bases aligning to TRBD1. The germline gives CDR1 MDHEN, CDR2 SYDVKM. The junction had 10 bases not matched to a gene; V was cut back by 5 bases and J by 0 bases. There are 17 residues in the CDR3. Combining the CDR3 with reference TRBV28 and TRBJ2-4 gives the whole variable domain DVKVTQSSRYLVKRTGEKVFLECVQDMDHENMFWYRQDPGLGLRLIYFSYDVKMKEKGDIPEGYSVSREKKERFSLILESASTNQTSMYLCASSQTGVKLAKNIQYFGAGTRLSVL.

As to this clonotype: This beta chain is an unintended read in a library built for alpha chains; its size means little. This sequence joins TRBV11-2 and TRBJ2-1; no definite D call. The V and J ends lost 4 bases and 7 bases respectively, with 8 bases between them. CDR3 length: 12 amino acids. Germline CDR1 SGHAT, CDR2 FQNNGV. The CDR3 bases are TGTGCCAGCAGCTCCCTCAATAATGAGCAGTTCTTC. It encodes CASSSLNNEQFF.

This clonotype was counted ten times or more. This beta chain came through as a stray read in a library set up for alpha chains, and its size says little. This chain connects TRBV28 to TRBJ2-1, with D unclear. Trimming took 1 base from V and 4 from J, leaving 8 bases between them. Germline loops: CDR1 MDHEN, CDR2 SYDVKM. The CDR3 spans 14 residues. The CDR3 bases are TGTGCCAGCAGTTTATTGGTCGATTACAATGAGCAGTTCTTC. Protein: CASSLLVDYNEQFF.